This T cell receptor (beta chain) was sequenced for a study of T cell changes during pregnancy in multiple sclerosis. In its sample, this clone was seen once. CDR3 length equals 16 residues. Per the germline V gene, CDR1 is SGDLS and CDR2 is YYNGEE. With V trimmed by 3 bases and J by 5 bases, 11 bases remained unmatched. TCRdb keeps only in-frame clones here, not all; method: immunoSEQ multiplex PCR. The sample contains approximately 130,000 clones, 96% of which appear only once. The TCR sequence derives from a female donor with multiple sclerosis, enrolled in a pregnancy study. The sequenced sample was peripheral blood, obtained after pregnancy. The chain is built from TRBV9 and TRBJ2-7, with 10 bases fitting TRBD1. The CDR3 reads CASSAYRDRGRNEQYF. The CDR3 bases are TGTGCCAGCAGCGCCTACCGGGACAGGGGACGGAACGAGCAGTACTTC.